This T cell receptor (beta chain) originates from a study of cytomegalovirus exposure and HLA in healthy donors. Germline values: CDR1 ENHRY, CDR2 SYGVKD. There are 13 residues in the CDR3. V was clipped by 6 bases and J by 1 base, with 9 bases between them. This clone was detected once. 13 Jbeta primers and 60 Vbeta primers were used for the PCR. TCRdb's copy holds only in-frame clones and misses some; the assay was immunoSEQ multiplex PCR. Altogether approximately 150,000 clones are present, roughly 86% being singletons, with the ten largest covering roughly 0.5%. Sequencing input: PBMCs. This clonotype was sampled from a woman aged 40 to 55 in good health and CMV-seronegative. V is TRBV10-3 and J is TRBJ1-1; D may be TRBD1 (5 bases). The CDR3 DNA is TGTGCCATCAGGGGCACAGGGAACACTGAAGCTTTCTTT. This codes for CAIRGTGNTEAFF.